This TCR beta chain came from a study of T cell repertoires in cytomegalovirus infection. The overall study: Public TCR beta signatures marked donors with CMV infection and the matching HLA. Study-wide points: Dominant in the ex vivo response were TCR beta clonotypes restricted by HLA-C and specific for CMV. CMV carriers with the relevant HLA were identified by cumulative public TCR beta family frequency.

TCRdb re-called the reads through MiXCR, storing one row per CDR3 protein. Of about 180,000 distinct CDR3 sequences listed, approximately 15% are singletons. This clonotype has more than one count but fewer than ten. Its antigen is currently unknown. The germline CDR1 and CDR2 sequences are LGHNA and YNFKEQ. The CDR3 covers 15 residues. Trimming pared 1 base from V and 2 bases from J, leaving 9 bases between. The receptor was derived from a human donor in good health (CMV status not recorded). Some clones in this sample may be carry-over from other donors' samples. Material: PBMCs. This chain links TRBV4-2 with TRBJ1-5, with D unclear. The CDR3 DNA is TGTGCCAGCAGCCAAGGGGCCGCAGGCAATCAGCCCCAGCATTTT. This codes for CASSQGAAGNQPQHF.